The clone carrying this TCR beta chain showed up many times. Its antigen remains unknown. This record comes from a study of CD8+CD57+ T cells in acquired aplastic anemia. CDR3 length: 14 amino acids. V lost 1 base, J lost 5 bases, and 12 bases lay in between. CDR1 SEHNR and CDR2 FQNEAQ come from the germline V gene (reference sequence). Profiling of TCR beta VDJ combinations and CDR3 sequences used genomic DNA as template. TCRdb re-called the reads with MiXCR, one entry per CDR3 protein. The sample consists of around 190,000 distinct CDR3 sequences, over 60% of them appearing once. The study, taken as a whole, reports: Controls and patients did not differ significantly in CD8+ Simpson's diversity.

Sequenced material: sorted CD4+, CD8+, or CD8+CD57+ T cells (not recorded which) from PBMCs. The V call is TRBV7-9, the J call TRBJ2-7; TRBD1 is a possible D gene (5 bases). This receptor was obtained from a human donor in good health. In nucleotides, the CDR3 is TGTGCCAGCAGCTTAGTCCCAGGGCTAGACGAGCAGTACTTC. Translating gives CASSLVPGLDEQYF.